Detailed here is one T cell receptor (beta chain). This sample was taken from a study of blood T cell repertoires in COVID-19. Germline CDR1 is LGHNT and CDR2 is FRNRAP. CDR3 size: 12 residues. V gave up 7 bases and J gave up 3 bases, with 10 bases separating them. Measured with immunoSEQ multiplex PCR; TCRdb has only the in-frame clones, and not every one. The repertoire holds fewer than 50,000 clones, with 65% to 85% as singletons. The chain employs TRBV12-5 and TRBJ2-7, with a weak D call TRBD1 (6 bases). This clonotype was obtained from a middle-aged man with active or convalescent COVID-19. The material sequenced was peripheral blood. The CDR3 protein is CASVSDSYEQYF. The CDR3 region has the DNA TGTGCTAGTGTCTCGGACAGCTACGAGCAGTACTTC.